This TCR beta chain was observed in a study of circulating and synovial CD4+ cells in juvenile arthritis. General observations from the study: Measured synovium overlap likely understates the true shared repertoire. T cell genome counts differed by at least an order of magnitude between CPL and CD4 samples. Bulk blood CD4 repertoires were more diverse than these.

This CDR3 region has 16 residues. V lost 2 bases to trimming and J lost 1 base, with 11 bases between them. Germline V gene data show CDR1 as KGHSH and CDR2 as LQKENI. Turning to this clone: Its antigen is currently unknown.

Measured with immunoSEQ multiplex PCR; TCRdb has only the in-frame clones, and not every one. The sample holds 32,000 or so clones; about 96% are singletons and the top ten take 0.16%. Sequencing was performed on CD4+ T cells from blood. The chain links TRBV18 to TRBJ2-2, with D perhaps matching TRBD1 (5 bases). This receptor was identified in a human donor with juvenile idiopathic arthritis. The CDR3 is CASSPAQGLNTGELFF. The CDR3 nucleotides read TGTGCCAGCTCACCAGCCCAGGGATTGAACACCGGGGAGCTGTTTTTT.